This T cell receptor (beta chain) comes out of a study of metastatic and nonmetastatic thyroid tumors. Study background: For malignant and benign thyroid patients, tumor or nodule tissue and blood were the sources whose repertoires were compared. Study-wide results and caveats: Malignant thyroid tumors reportedly had TCR beta diversity that was significantly higher than in benign nodules, in blood and tumor.

As processed by the authors: To classify distant metastasis in papillary thyroid cancer, a model was built from CDR3 differences across clinicopathological groups. From the PCR reads, TCRdb re-called clones with MiXCR. The V and J calls come from TCRdb's annotation, not from the publication. The sample has about 38,000 clones, less than 60% seen once. Trimming at V came to 3 bases and at J to 1 base, leaving 8 bases not matched to a gene. This CDR3 comprises 17 residues. Germline assignment: CDR1 SGHAT and CDR2 FQNNGV. A word on this clone: What it binds is not known.

No treatment of any kind had been given to any patient before thyroid surgery. The V call is TRBV11-2, the J call TRBJ1-3; TRBD1 agrees at 8 bases. The sequence came from a male donor with papillary thyroid cancer or a benign thyroid nodule (not recorded which). Some clones in this sample may be carry-over from other donors' samples. The sequenced sample consisted of tumor tissue. CDR3: CASSFINRGSSGNTIYF. The CDR3 nucleotides read TGTGCCAGCAGCTTCATAAACAGGGGGTCATCTGGAAACACCATATATTTT.